These 10 T cell receptor beta chains share one sample of origin, sequenced in a study of OX40 agonist ivuxolimab in advanced cancers. Sequencing used immunoSEQ multiplex PCR; TCRdb keeps in-frame clones, though not all of them. The data show tens of thousands of clones, 80% to 90% seen once. The sequenced sample was CD4+ or CD8+ T cells sorted from blood, obtained in a trial of the OX40 agonist ivuxolimab. Receptors were obtained from an adult with an advanced solid tumor such as melanoma, head and neck, liver or kidney cancer.

The V gene is TRBV7-9, the J gene TRBJ2-3; D might be TRBD2 (6 bases). The germline CDR1 and CDR2 sequences are SEHNR and FQNEAQ (reference sequence). The CDR3 covers 18 residues. Trimming took off 8 bases at V and 0 bases at J, with 24 bases between the two ends. In nucleotides, the CDR3 is TGTGCCAGCGACACGGGACTCCTAGGTCCACCTAGCACAGATACGCAGTATTTT. Its translation: CASDTGLLGPPSTDTQYF. Based on the CDR3 plus reference TRBV7-9 and TRBJ2-3, the full variable domain is DTGVSQNPRHKITKRGQNVTFRCDPISEHNRLYWYRQTLGQGPEFLTYFQNEAQLEKSRLLSDRFSAERPKGSFSTLEIQRTEQGDSAMYLCASDTGLLGPPSTDTQYFGPGTRLTVL.

The chain couples TRBV14 to TRBJ1-5; 8 nucleotides match TRBD1. Trimming removed 0 bases from V and 2 bases from J; junction bases left unmatched: 12. Germline CDR1 and CDR2: SGHDN and FVKESK. The CDR3 has 19 amino acids. The CDR3 sequence is CASSQEGQGAPRGNQPQHF. In nucleotides, the CDR3 is TGTGCCAGCAGCCAAGAAGGCCAGGGGGCTCCCAGGGGCAATCAGCCCCAGCATTTT.

Remarks on this clone: This sample includes further DNA sequences coding for the same CDR3. The J gene is TRBJ2-1, the V gene TRBV9; 7 bases are a match to TRBD2. V was clipped by 2 bases and J by 0 bases; unmatched bases: 2. The germline CDR1 and CDR2 sequences are SGDLS and YYNGEE. The CDR3 consists of 15 residues. CDR3 in amino acids: CASSVGGGSYNEQFF. The CDR3 region has the DNA TGTGCCAGCAGCGTGGGCGGGGGCTCCTACAATGAGCAGTTCTTC.

This clone was seen only a few times. The chain couples TRBV21-1 to TRBJ2-7; the DNA was not compared with TRBD2, the D call given in the table. TRBV21-1 is a documented pseudogene. The CDR3 sequence is 15 residues long. In nucleotides, the CDR3 is TGTGCCAGCAGCAAACGAGCGGAAAGCTCCTACGAGCAGTACTTC. Its translation is CASSKRAESSYEQYF.

The chain uses TRBV7-6 and TRBJ1-1, with 8 bases aligning to TRBD1. V lost 5 bases and J lost 6; bases outside the gene matches: 2. The CDR3 is made up of 12 amino acids. CDR1 and CDR2 (germline): SGHVS, FNYEAQ. CDR3 sequence: CASSQTGAEAFF. The CDR3 region has the DNA TGTGCCAGCAGCCAGACAGGGGCTGAAGCTTTCTTT.

This chain connects TRBV18 to TRBJ2-2, with a possible D match to TRBD2 (5 bases). Germline V gene data show CDR1 as KGHSH and CDR2 as LQKENI. The CDR3 is made up of 14 amino acids. Trimming took 2 bases from V and 6 from J, leaving 10 bases between them. The CDR3 loop is CASSPVAGSGELFF. Here the CDR3 DNA reads TGTGCCAGCTCACCAGTCGCGGGCTCCGGGGAGCTGTTTTTT.

V gene TRBV7-9 combines with J gene TRBJ2-2; a weak D match, TRBD1 (5 bases). The length of the CDR3 is 16 residues. Between the trimmed V and J ends, which lost 2 bases and 1 base, there was a span of 11 bases. Germline V gene sequence: CDR1 SEHNR, CDR2 FQNEAQ (reference sequence). The CDR3 is CASSLRRDGNTGELFF. The DNA for the CDR3 is TGTGCCAGCAGCTTACGCAGGGATGGGAACACCGGGGAGCTGTTTTTT.

This chain links TRBV5-1 with TRBJ2-3; 8 bases match TRBD2. The CDR3 sequence is 16 residues long. Germline-derived CDR1 and CDR2 are SGHRS and YFSETQ. V lost 4 bases and J lost 1; bases outside the gene matches: 8. The CDR3 is CASSHGLAEGTDTQYF. The CDR3 nucleotides read TGCGCCAGCAGCCACGGACTAGCAGAAGGCACAGATACGCAGTATTTT.

This chain links TRBV7-3 with TRBJ2-5, with no clear D. V gave up 0 bases and J gave up 1 base, with 9 bases separating them. The CDR3 is 15 amino acids. From germline, CDR1 is SGHTA and CDR2 FQGTGA. CDR3 bases: TGTGCCAGCAGCTTAACTGGGTCTCTCCAAGAGACCCAGTACTTC. It encodes CASSLTGSLQETQYF.

Remarks on this clone: Additional DNA sequences in this sample encode the identical CDR3. The gene calls are TRBV27 and TRBJ2-1; D ambiguous. Germline values: CDR1 MNHEY, CDR2 SMNVEV (reference sequence). This CDR3 has 14 residues. Trimming stripped 4 bases from V and 0 bases from J, with 7 bases between. The DNA of the CDR3 is TGTGCCAGCAGTTCAGGCAGCTCCTACAATGAGCAGTTCTTC. This translates into CASSSGSSYNEQFF.